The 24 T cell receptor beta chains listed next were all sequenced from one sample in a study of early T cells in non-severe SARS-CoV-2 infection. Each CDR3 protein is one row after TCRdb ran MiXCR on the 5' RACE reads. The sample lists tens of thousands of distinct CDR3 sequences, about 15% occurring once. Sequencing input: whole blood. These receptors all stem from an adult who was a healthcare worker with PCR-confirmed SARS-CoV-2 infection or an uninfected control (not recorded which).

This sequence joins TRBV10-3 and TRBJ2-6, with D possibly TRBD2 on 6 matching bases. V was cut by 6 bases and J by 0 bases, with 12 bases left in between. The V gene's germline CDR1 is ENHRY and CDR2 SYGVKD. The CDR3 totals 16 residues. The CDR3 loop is CAISGLQSSGANVLTF. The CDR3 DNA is TGTGCCATCAGCGGACTACAGAGCTCTGGGGCCAACGTCCTGACTTTC.

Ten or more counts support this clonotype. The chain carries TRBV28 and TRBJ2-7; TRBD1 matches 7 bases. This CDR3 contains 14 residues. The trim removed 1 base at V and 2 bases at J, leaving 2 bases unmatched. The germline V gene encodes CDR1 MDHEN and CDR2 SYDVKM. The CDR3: CASSLSGQAYEQYF. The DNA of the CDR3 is TGTGCCAGCAGTTTATCAGGACAGGCCTACGAGCAGTACTTC.

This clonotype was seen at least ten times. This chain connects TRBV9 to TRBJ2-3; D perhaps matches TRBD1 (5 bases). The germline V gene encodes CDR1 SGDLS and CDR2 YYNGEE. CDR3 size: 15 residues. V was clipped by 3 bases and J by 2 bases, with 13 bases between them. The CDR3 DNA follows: TGTGCCAGCAGCGCCAGGGAAACCTACACAGATACGCAGTATTTT. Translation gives CASSARETYTDTQYF. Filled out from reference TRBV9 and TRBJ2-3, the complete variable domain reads DSGVTQTPKHLITATGQRVTLRCSPRSGDLSVYWYQQSLDQGLQFLIQYYNGEERAKGNILERFSAQQFPDLHSELNLSSLELGDSALYFCASSARETYTDTQYFGPGTRLTVL.

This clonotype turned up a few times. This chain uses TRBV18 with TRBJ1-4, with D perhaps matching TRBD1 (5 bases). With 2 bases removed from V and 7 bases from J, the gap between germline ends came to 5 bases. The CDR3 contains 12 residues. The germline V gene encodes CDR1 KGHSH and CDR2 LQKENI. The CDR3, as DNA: TGTGCCAGCTCACCAGGGACTGAAAAACTGTTTTTT. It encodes CASSPGTEKLFF.

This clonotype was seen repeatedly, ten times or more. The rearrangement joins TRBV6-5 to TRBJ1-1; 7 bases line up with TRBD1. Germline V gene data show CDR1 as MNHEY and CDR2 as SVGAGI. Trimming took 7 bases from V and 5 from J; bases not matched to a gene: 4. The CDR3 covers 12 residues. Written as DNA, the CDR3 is TGTGCCAGCACCCAGACAGGGACTGAAGCTTTCTTT. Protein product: CASTQTGTEAFF.

The CDR3 nucleotides read TGTGCCAGCAGGTTCCAGGGTGCTGAAAAACTGTTTTTT. It encodes CASRFQGAEKLFF. The chain is built from TRBV6-6 and TRBJ1-4; possible D gene TRBD1, 5 bases. CDR3 size: 13 residues. CDR1 and CDR2 from the germline V gene are MNHNY and SVGAGI (reference sequence). V was clipped by 6 bases and J by 7 bases, with 12 bases between them.

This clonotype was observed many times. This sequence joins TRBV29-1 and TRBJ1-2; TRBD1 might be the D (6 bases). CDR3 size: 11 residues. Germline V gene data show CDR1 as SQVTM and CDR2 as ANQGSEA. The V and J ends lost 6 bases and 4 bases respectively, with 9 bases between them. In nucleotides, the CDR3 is TGCAGCGTCCGGGGGCTCTATGGCTACACCTTC. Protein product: CSVRGLYGYTF.

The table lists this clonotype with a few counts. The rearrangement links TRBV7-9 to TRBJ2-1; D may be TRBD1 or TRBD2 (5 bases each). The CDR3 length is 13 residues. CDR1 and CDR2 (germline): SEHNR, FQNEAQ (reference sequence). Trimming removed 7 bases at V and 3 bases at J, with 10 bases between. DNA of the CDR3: TGTGCCAGCATGAGGGGCAACTACAATGAGCAGTTCTTC. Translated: CASMRGNYNEQFF.

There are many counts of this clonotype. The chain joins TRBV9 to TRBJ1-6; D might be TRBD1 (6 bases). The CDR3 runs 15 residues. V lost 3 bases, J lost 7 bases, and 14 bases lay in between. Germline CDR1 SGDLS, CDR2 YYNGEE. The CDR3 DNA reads TGTGCCAGCAGCGCCGTGGGGGGGGGCAATTCACCCCTCCACTTT. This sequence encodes CASSAVGGGNSPLHF.

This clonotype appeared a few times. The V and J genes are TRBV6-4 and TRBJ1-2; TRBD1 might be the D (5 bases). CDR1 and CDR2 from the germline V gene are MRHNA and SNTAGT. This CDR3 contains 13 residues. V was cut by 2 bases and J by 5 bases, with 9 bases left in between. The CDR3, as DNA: TGTGCCAGCAGTGACGGGGGGGAATATGGCTACACCTTC. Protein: CASSDGGEYGYTF.

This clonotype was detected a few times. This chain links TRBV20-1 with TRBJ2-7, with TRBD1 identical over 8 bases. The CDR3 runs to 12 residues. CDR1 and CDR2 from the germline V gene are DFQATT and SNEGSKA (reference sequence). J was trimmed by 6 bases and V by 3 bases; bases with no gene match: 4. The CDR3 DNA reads TGCAGTGCTAGGACAGGGGATCTCGAGCAGTACTTC. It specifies CSARTGDLEQYF.

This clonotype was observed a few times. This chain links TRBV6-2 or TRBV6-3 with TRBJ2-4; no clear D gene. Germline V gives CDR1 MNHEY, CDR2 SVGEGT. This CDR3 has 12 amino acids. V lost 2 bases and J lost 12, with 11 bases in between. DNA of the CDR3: TGTGCCAGCAGTTACGAAGATTCCACTCAGTACTTC. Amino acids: CASSYEDSTQYF.

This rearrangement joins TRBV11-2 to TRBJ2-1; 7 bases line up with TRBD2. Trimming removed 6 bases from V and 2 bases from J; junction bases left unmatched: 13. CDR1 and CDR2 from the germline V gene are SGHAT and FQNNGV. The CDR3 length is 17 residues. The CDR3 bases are TGTGCCAGCAGTCCCCTCGCCCCGCGGGAGACCTACAATGAGCAGTTCTTC. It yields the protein CASSPLAPRETYNEQFF.

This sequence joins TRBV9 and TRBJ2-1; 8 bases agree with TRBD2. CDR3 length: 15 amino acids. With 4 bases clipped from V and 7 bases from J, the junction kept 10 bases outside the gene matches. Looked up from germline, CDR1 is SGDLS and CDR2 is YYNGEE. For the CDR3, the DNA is TGTGCCAGCAGCCCGCCTCTTGCGGGGGGTAATGAGCAGTTCTTC. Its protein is CASSPPLAGGNEQFF.

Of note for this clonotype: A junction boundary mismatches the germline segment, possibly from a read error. The CDR3 sequence is CASSAVPGQSLDF. In DNA form, the CDR3 reads TGTGCCAGCAGCGCCGTCCCTGGACAGTCGTTAGACTTC. This chain connects TRBV11-2 to TRBJ2-5; a possible D gene is TRBD1 (6 bases). Germline assignment: CDR1 SGHAT and CDR2 FQNNGV. The CDR3 consists of 13 residues.

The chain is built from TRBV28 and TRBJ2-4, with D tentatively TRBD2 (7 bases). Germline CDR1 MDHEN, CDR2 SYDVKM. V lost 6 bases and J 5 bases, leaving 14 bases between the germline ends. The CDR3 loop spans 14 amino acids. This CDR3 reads CASRSRGAQNIQYF. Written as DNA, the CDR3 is TGTGCCAGCAGGTCACGGGGGGCACAAAACATTCAGTACTTC.

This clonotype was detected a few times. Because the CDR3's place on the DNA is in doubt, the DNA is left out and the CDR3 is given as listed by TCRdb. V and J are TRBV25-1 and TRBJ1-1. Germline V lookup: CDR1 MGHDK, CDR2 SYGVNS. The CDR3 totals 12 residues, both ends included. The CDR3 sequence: CASSEEGLSFLW.

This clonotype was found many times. In DNA, the CDR3 is TGTGCCAGCCGGGACAGAGCGAATGAAAAACTGTTTTTT. Protein product: CASRDRANEKLFF. V and J are TRBV28 and TRBJ1-4, with TRBD1 matching over 7 bases. Per germline, CDR1 MDHEN and CDR2 SYDVKM. J was trimmed by 5 bases and V by 8 bases; bases with no gene match: 5. This CDR3 has 13 residues.

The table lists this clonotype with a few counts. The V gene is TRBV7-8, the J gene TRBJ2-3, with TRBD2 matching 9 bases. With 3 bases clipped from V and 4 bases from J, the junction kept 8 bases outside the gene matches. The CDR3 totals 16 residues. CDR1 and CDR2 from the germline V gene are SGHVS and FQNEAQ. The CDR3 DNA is TGTGCCAGCAGCTTGACGGCGGGAGGGGGTCCAGATACGCAGTATTTT. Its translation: CASSLTAGGGPDTQYF. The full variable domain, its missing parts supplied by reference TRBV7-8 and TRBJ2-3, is GAGVSQSPRYKVAKRGQDVALRCDPISGHVSLFWYQQALGQGPEFLTYFQNEAQLDKSGLPSDRFFAERPEGSVSTLKIQRTQQEDSAVYLCASSLTAGGGPDTQYFGPGTRLTVL.

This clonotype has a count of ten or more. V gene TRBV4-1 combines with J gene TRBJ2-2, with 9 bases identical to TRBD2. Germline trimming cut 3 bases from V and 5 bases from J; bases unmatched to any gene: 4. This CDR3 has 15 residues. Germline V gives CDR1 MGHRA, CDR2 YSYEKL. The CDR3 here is CASSQVAGDTGELFF. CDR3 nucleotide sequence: TGCGCCAGCAGCCAGGTAGCGGGAGATACCGGGGAGCTGTTTTTT.

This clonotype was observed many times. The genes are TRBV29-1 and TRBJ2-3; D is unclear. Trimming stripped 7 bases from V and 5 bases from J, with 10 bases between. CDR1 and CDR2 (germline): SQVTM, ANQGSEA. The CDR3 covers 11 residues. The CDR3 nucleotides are TGCAGCGGGATGGTAGTAGATACGCAGTATTTT. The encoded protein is CSGMVVDTQYF.

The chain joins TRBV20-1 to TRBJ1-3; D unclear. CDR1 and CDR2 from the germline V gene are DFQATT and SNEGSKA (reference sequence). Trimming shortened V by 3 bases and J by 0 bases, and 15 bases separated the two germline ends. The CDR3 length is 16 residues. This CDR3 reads CSASSIGRNSGNTIYF. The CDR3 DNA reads TGCAGTGCTAGTAGTATAGGACGCAACTCTGGAAACACCATATATTTT.

DNA of the CDR3: TGTGCCAGCAGCCACGAGGGGACAGGGGTATTACCCCTCCACTTT. This translates into CASSHEGTGVLPLHF. The J gene is TRBJ1-6, the V gene TRBV3-1; 10 bases agree with TRBD1. Unmatched junction bases numbered 8, after V lost 3 bases and J lost 12 bases. Per germline, CDR1 LGHDT and CDR2 YNNKEL (reference sequence). This CDR3 is built from 15 residues.

The CDR3: CASSSRLANEQFF. CDR3 bases: TGTGCCAGCAGCTCAAGGCTGGCCAATGAGCAGTTCTTC. The chain has TRBV7-8 and TRBJ2-1; D gene uncertain. The germline CDR1 and CDR2 sequences are SGHVS and FQNEAQ. The CDR3 runs to 13 residues. Trimming shortened V by 4 bases and J by 6 bases, and 10 bases separated the two germline ends.